This T cell receptor (beta chain) came from a study of molecular identifiers for immune sequencing clone quantification. With 10%, 30% or 50% of RNA, about 20,000 to 1,100,000 naive CD8 T cells were sequenced. Sorting isolated naive CD8 T cells as CD8+CD4-CCR7+CD45RA+ events. TCRdb fed the PCR reads into MiXCR, producing one record per CDR3 protein. This sample has 350,000 or so distinct CDR3 sequences; around 21% occur once, and the top ten carry about 0.81%. Worth noting for this clonotype: A clone one base away is much larger, so this may be a read error.

This CDR3 has 13 amino acids. Germline CDR1 reads MNHEY; CDR2 reads SVGEGT. The chain links TRBV6-2 or TRBV6-3 to TRBJ2-7; D ambiguous. The sequence was collected from a human donor in good health. Some libraries in this study had Jurkat cell RNA spiked in. Sequencing was done on a sample of naive CD8+ T cells from blood, with Jurkat cell RNA spiked in. Subset specified: FACS-sorted CD8+CD4-CCR7+CD45RA+ naive T cells. The CDR3 sequence is CASSTASTYGQYF. The CDR3, as DNA: TGTGCCAGCAGTACCGCCTCAACCTACGGGCAGTACTTC.